This T cell receptor beta chain was obtained from a study of PD-1 blockade in mismatch repair-deficient tumors. Assay used: immunoSEQ multiplex PCR; TCRdb lists only in-frame clones, some missing. The sample lists 70,000 to 95,000 clones, roughly 80% occurring once. This CDR3 region has 15 residues. V shed 3 bases, J shed 7 bases, and the junction held 7 bases outside the gene matches. Germline assignment: CDR1 LNHDA and CDR2 SQIVND (reference sequence). The sample was peripheral blood, taken 44 weeks after starting pembrolizumab. The sequence was obtained from an adult with mismatch repair-deficient cancer. V usage is TRBV19 and J usage is TRBJ2-5; the match to TRBD2 covers 11 bases. The CDR3 protein is CASSMTSGTAGTQYF. CDR3 DNA sequence: TGTGCCAGTAGTATGACTAGCGGGACTGCCGGGACCCAGTACTTC.